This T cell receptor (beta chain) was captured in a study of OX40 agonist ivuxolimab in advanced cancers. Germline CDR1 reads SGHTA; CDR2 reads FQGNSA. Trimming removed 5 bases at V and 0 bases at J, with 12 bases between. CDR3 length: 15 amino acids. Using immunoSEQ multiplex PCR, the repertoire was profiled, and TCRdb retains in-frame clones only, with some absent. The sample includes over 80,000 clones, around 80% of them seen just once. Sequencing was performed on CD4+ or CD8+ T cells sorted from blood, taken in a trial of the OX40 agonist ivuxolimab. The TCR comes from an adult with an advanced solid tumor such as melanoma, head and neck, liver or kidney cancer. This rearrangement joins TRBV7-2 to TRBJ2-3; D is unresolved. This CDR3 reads CASSPGPASTDTQYF. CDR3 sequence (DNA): TGTGCCAGCAGCCCCGGGCCGGCGAGCACAGATACGCAGTATTTT.